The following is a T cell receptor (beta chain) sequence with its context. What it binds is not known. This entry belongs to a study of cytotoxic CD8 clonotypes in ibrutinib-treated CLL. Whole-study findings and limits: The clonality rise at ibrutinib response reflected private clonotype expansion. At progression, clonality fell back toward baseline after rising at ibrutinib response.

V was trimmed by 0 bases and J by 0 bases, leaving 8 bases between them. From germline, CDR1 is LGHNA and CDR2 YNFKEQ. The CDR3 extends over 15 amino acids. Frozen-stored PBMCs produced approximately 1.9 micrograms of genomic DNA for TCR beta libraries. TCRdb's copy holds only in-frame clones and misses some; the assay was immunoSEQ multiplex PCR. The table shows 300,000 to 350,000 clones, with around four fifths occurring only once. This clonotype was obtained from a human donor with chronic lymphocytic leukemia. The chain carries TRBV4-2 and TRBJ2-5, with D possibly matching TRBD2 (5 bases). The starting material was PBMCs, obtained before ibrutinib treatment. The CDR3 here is CASSQEWRDQETQYF. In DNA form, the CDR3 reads TGTGCCAGCAGCCAAGAATGGCGGGACCAAGAGACCCAGTACTTC.